This T cell receptor (beta chain) was observed in a study of blood T cell repertoires in COVID-19. The study assigned cohorts using participant-reported clinical history. This clone was seen only a few times. Sequenced by immunoSEQ multiplex PCR; TCRdb stores in-frame clones only, minus some. The table has more than 350,000 clones, over 75% seen once. Germline CDR1 is SGHDT and CDR2 is YYEEEE. The CDR3 is 17 amino acids. Trimming took 0 bases from V and 5 from J, leaving 20 bases between them. V is TRBV5-6 and J is TRBJ2-5, with D possibly being TRBD2 (6 bases). Sequencing was performed on PBMCs or T cells enriched from blood (not recorded which). The sequence was collected from a man aged 18 to 30 who had recovered from COVID-19. As DNA, the CDR3 is TGTGCCAGCAGCTTGGGGGAGATTGCGGGGTGGCGGGAGACCCAGTACTTC. It is translated as CASSLGEIAGWRETQYF.